This T cell receptor beta chain was captured by sequencing in a study of Ad26.COV2.S vaccination and SARS-CoV-2 variants. Study-wide context: Intramuscular Ad26.COV2.S doses were given once or twice, 56 days apart. Study-wide points: Vaccine and placebo recipients had comparable breadth of non-spike TCRs. CD8+ and CD4+ T cells specific for spike reportedly responded with substantial breadth after vaccination.

As for treatment: 15 to 20 received Ad26.COV2.S at low or high dose, single or two shots; about 5 received placebo; per-sample allocation not given. Material that was analyzed had been drawn on day 63 after the first vaccine or placebo injection. Measured with immunoSEQ multiplex PCR; TCRdb has only the in-frame clones, and not every one. The sample has hundreds of thousands of clones, around 87% seen once. A note on this clone: The antigen is undetermined.

Germline lookup yields CDR1 SQVTM and CDR2 ANQGSEA. This CDR3 comprises 13 residues. V lost 4 bases, J lost 8 bases, and 5 bases stayed unmatched. This sequence originates from a person between 18 and 65 years old who received the Ad26.COV2.S COVID-19 vaccine or a placebo. The rearrangement uses TRBV29-1 and TRBJ1-4, with 9 bases lining up with TRBD1. The specimen comprised peripheral blood, sampled in a trial of Ad26.COV2.S vaccine versus placebo. The CDR3 reads CSVAPTGGEKLFF. CDR3 DNA: TGCAGCGTTGCCCCGACAGGGGGAGAAAAACTGTTTTTT. The whole variable domain, remainder taken from reference TRBV29-1 and TRBJ1-4, is SAVISQKPSRDICQRGTSLTIQCQVDSQVTMMFWYRQQPGQSLTLIATANQGSEATYESGFVIDKFPISRPNLTFSTLTVSNMSPEDSSIYLCSVAPTGGEKLFFGSGTQLSVL.